This entry concerns a single T cell receptor (beta chain). The sample holds a few counts of this clone. Its antigen is currently not known. Nothing much larger sits one base from this clone, and base qualities are not available. This specimen belongs to a study of beta chain features in type 1 diabetes (dated by TCRdb to 2016 to 2019). Looking at the study overall: Patients and healthy donors did not differ in mean age, gender distribution, total cell number or subset yield. A total of around 110,000,000 sorted cells were examined across all samples, and a strong correlation was observed between cell number per subset and RNA yield. In the study, TCRB repertoires of sorted circulating CD4+ T cell subsets from recently diagnosed type 1 diabetes patients were compared with those of matched healthy donors. Naive and central memory subsets were obtained from all 30 or so donors, but regulatory and stem cell-like memory subsets were isolated from only 8 patients and roughly 8 healthy donors.

Each donor gave one peripheral blood draw, roughly 0.11 L on average, collected into heparinised tubes. A BD FACSAria II and a panel including CD45RO, CCR7, CD25, CD127, CD95 and CD27 were used to sort naive, central memory, regulatory and stem cell-like memory CD4+ T cells. A purity above 98% was achieved for all sorted populations. PBMCs were isolated right away by Lymphoprep density gradient centrifugation and were stained directly, without culture. So that batch effects would be minimized, each experiment stained and sorted samples in pairs, pairing one healthy donor with one patient. Summary of the overall study and its limitations: PCR might favor shorter templates, but patient and control samples were amplified and corrected together, so any skew would affect both groups equally. Because cDNA was sequenced instead of genomic DNA, highly expressing activated cells could be over-represented, though the groups showed no difference in activation or CD3 levels. Because the HLA sub-analyses included only small numbers of individuals, any influence of HLA type on TCRB rearrangement was left unresolved. In all four CD4+ subsets, TCRB CDR3 length was moderately but significantly shorter in type 1 diabetes patients. Naive, central memory and regulatory TCRB repertoires appeared to be more alike among patients than among healthy donors. Fewer insertions and more nucleotide deletions at VDJ recombination sites were observed in patients with type 1 diabetes, implying thymic rearrangement abnormalities.

The High Capacity cDNA Reverse Transcription Kit was used to reverse transcribe all of the isolated RNA, meaning that expressed TCRB transcripts were what got sequenced. Deep immunoSEQ sequencing was performed on naive, central memory and regulatory T cell samples, with an average of around 3.4 million total reads per sample. Sorted cells were lysed in RLT buffer, and RNA was extracted using DNase-treated RNeasy Micro or Mini kits according to cell number. Each cell subset was processed on its own to prevent cross-contamination, while patient and healthy donor samples were processed together. The immunoSEQ multiplex PCR was used to amplify TCRB sequences from cDNA, yielding 87-bp fragments that span the CDR3 region. Sequencing of the amplicons was performed on the Illumina HiSeq platform. Under the source paper's analysis protocol: PCR bias was corrected computationally using synthetic template baselines, and reads within Hamming distance 2 were collapsed, with unmergeable singletons discarded. Reads were aligned to IMGT to assign V, D and J genes, CDR3 length, and insertions or deletions at six rearrangement sites. Within each subset, clonotype counts were normalized to sorted cell number, and only after that were true diversity and Gini coefficients computed with the tcR R package. The overlap coefficient, calculated on TCRB nucleotide sequences, was used to quantify repertoire sharing. As a proxy for the pre-selection repertoire, out-of-frame TCRB sequences from naive cells were analyzed. TCRdb re-hosts the immuneACCESS table, in-frame sequences only. Its copies lack some clones; in the studies checked, an unresolved V gene accounts for under half of them, and the cause for the rest is not known. V and J calls plus clone size are reproduced from that table; the DNA served to infer D and trimming. The sample table records 900,000 or so clones; roughly a sixth of these occur just once. The ten largest clones add up to 0.023% of the sample.

V and J are trimmed by 3 bases and 2 bases, and the gene matches miss 4 bases of the junction. The CDR3 spans 14 residues, from the cysteine through the phenylalanine. Just the 42-base CDR3 DNA is kept, in frame starting at base 1. The germline V gene provides CDR1 LGHNA and CDR2 YNFKEQ. Recombination joined TRBV4-2 with TRBJ2-7; 7 central nucleotides agree with TRBD2. The receptor's source is a young woman in good health. The sequenced sample consisted of naive CD4+ T cells from blood. The sample's cell subset or site, from its label and the paper: true naive CD4+ T cells. The DNA sequence follows: TGTGCCAGCAGCCAGGAGCGGGGCCCCTACGAGCAGTACTTC. This codes for CASSQERGPYEQYF.